This T cell receptor beta chain was recorded in a study of blood T cell repertoires in COVID-19. Study-level information: Collection of acute and convalescent COVID-19 samples took place in the United States, Italy and Spain. The cDNA or gDNA used as material had been derived from T cells, B-cell-depleted T cells, or PBMCs.

Authors' methods: Reference gene primers were amplified, and this amplification served to estimate nucleated cell counts. Clones were read by immunoSEQ multiplex PCR, and TCRdb kept only the in-frame ones, dropping some. The D gene and trimming were derived from the DNA, and the V and J assignments and clone size from that table. The data hold hundreds of thousands of clones, with under 90% observed a single time. J lost 3 bases, V lost 0 bases, and 8 bases had no gene match. In germline, CDR1 is LGHNA, CDR2 YSLEER. The length of the CDR3 is 16 residues. Sequences were obtained from peripheral blood. The chain couples TRBV4-3 to TRBJ2-7; TRBD1 aligns across 7 bases. This sequence was found in a woman between 45 and 60 years old who had recovered from COVID-19. CDR3 region: CASSQDGQGVGYEQYF. In DNA form, the CDR3 reads TGCGCCAGCAGCCAAGATGGGCAGGGGGTTGGCTACGAGCAGTACTTC.